These T cell receptor beta chains were read from a single sample in a study of chemoradiotherapy in HPV16-positive cancers. This table comes from immunoSEQ multiplex PCR, and its TCRdb copy is limited to in-frame clones, with some not included. Of about 1,800 clones in the sample, over 85% were seen once. This material consisted of tumor tissue, taken from a patient who underwent chemoradiotherapy. Every receptor here comes from a human donor with HPV-associated anogenital cancer. Each CDR3 is given with its conserved first and last residue. D genes are given only for firm matches. Size is stated for part of the rows, as once, few or many counts, or as a class when the clone is expanded.

.	TRBJ1-5	.	TRBV2	TGTGCCAGCAGTGAGCCAGGTCAGCCCCAGCATTTT	CASSEPGQPQHF
.	TRBJ1-1	.	TRBV20-1	TGCAGTGCTAGAGATACTTTGGCTTTCTTT	CSARDTLAFF
.	TRBJ2-3	TRBD2	TRBV10-3	TGTGCCATCAGTGATCACACTAGCGGGCCCTCCCCAGATACGCAGTATTTT	CAISDHTSGPSPDTQYF
.	TRBJ1-4	TRBD1	TRBV15	TGTGCCACCAGCAGGGACAGGGGCTGGGATGAAAAACTGTTTTTT	CATSRDRGWDEKLFF
.	TRBJ2-1	.	TRBV29-1	TGCAGCGTTCAAGGGACGGCATTTACCTACAATGAGCAGTTCTTC	CSVQGTAFTYNEQFF
.	TRBJ1-3	.	TRBV28	TGTGCCAGCAGGACCCCCCCCGACAGGACTGGAAACACCATATATTTT	CASRTPPDRTGNTIYF
few	TRBJ2-5	.	TRBV6-1	TGTGCCAGCAGTACTATTGACGGGACCCAGTACTTC	CASSTIDGTQYF
.	TRBJ1-1	.	TRBV4-3	TGCGCCAGCAGCCAACGGGGGATGAGTGAAGCTTTCTTT	CASSQRGMSEAFF
.	TRBJ2-3	TRBD2	TRBV27	TGTGCCAGCCGAGCGGGAGTGGGCACAGATACGCAGTATTTT	CASRAGVGTDTQYF
.	TRBJ2-3	.	TRBV5-1	TGCGCCAGCAGCCTACAGGGTTCAGATACGCAGTATTTT	CASSLQGSDTQYF
.	TRBJ2-3	.	TRBV2	TGTGCCAGCAGTTTTACAGATACGCAGTATTTT	CASSFTDTQYF
.	TRBJ2-7	TRBD1	TRBV6-6	TGTGCCAGCAGTCTGGACAGGGGTTACGAGCAGTACTTC	CASSLDRGYEQYF
few	TRBJ1-4	.	TRBV2	TGTGCCAGCGGGGTGTGGGACGAAAAACTGTTTTTT	CASGVWDEKLFF
once	TRBJ2-5	.	TRBV11-2	TGTGCCAGCAGCTTAGGGGCCAGGGACCAAGAGACCCAGTACTTC	CASSLGARDQETQYF
.	TRBJ2-2	TRBD2	TRBV9	TGTGCCAGCAGCGTTAGCGGGAGGGCCGGCACCGGGGAGCTGTTTTTT	CASSVSGRAGTGELFF
.	TRBJ2-1	TRBD2	TRBV29-1	TGCAGCGTTGACCCGGGAGGGAGAGATGAGCAGTTCTTC	CSVDPGGRDEQFF
.	TRBJ2-5	.	TRBV29-1	TGCAGCTCCCTGGGGGGCGGGGGAGAGACCCAGTACTTC	CSSLGGGGETQYF
.	TRBJ2-3	.	TRBV7-2	TGTGCCAGCAGCCTCACGTCGGCCGCGGGGGCCCGCACAGATACGCAGTATTTT	CASSLTSAAGARTDTQYF
.	TRBJ1-1	.	TRBV28	TGTGCCACCCGGGGCCCGAACACTGAAGCTTTCTTT	CATRGPNTEAFF
.	TRBJ1-5	.	TRBV6-1	TGTGCCAGCAGTCCCGAATTGGGCAATCAGCCCCAGCATTTT	CASSPELGNQPQHF
.	TRBJ2-2	TRBD2	TRBV4-2	TGTGCCAGCAGCCCTCCCTTGACTAGCGGGAGGGCCGGGGAGCTGTTTTTT	CASSPPLTSGRAGELFF
.	TRBJ2-7	.	TRBV4-1	TGCGCCAGCAGCCGGAACACAGGGTACGAGCAGTACTTC	CASSRNTGYEQYF
.	TRBJ2-5	.	TRBV25-1	TGTGCCAGCAGTGATCGTGGGGCAGGGAAGGAGACCCAGTACTTC	CASSDRGAGKETQYF
.	TRBJ1-3	.	TRBV4-2	TGTGCCAGCAGCCCCGTCCGGGGGTCTGGAAACACCATATATTTT	CASSPVRGSGNTIYF
few	TRBJ2-2	TRBD1	TRBV19	TGTGCCACCAAGGACAGGTCGATAGGGACCGGGGAGCTGTTTTTT	CATKDRSIGTGELFF
.	TRBJ2-3	TRBD2	TRBV19	TGTGCCAGTAGTCATCGGACTAGCGGGCACCCAGATACGCAGTATTTT	CASSHRTSGHPDTQYF
.	TRBJ1-1	TRBD1	TRBV7-2	TGTGCCAGCAGCAAAACAGGGGTTGACACTGAAGCTTTCTTT	CASSKTGVDTEAFF
.	TRBJ2-1	TRBD2	TRBV13	TGTGCCAGCAGCTCTCTAGCGGGGAGCTCCTACAATGAGCAGTTCTTC	CASSSLAGSSYNEQFF
.	TRBJ1-1	.	TRBV29-1	TGCAGCGTTGCGGACCTTGAAGCTTTCTTT	CSVADLEAFF
.	TRBJ2-7	TRBD1	TRBV5-1	TGCGCCAGCAGCCTTCGGACAGGGGCTACGTACGAGCAGTACTTC	CASSLRTGATYEQYF
.	TRBJ2-7	.	TRBV4-3	TGCGCCAGCAGCCCCGGTAGGGCCCGGGTGGGTGAGCAGTACTTC	CASSPGRARVGEQYF
.	TRBJ2-2	TRBD2	TRBV9	TGTGCCAGCAGCGTGCGGGGACTAGCGGGGATAAACACCGGGGAGCTGTTTTTT	CASSVRGLAGINTGELFF
once	TRBJ2-7	TRBD2	TRBV4-2	TGTGCCAGCAGCCAGACCGGGACTAGTGGGTTATACGAGCAGTACTTC	CASSQTGTSGLYEQYF
.	TRBJ1-4	.	TRBV20-1	TGCAGTGCTCCCGACAGTGAAAAACTGTTTTTT	CSAPDSEKLFF
.	TRBJ2-7	TRBD1	TRBV2	TGTGCCCTTAAGGGACAGGGGGGATACGAGCAGTACTTC	CALKGQGGYEQYF
.	TRBJ1-2	TRBD1	TRBV4-2	TGTGCCAGCAGCCAGGAGACAGGGGCCAGAGGAGGCTACACCTTC	CASSQETGARGGYTF
once	TRBJ1-2	.	TRBV14	TGTGCCAGCAGCCCCGGGGCACAATTCTATGGCTACACCTTC	CASSPGAQFYGYTF
.	TRBJ2-5	.	TRBV7-1	TGTGCCAGCAGCTTAGTCGAGCAGACCCAGTACTTC	CASSLVEQTQYF
once	TRBJ2-7	TRBD2	TRBV18	TGTGCCAGCTCACCACCGGCGGGGGGTGACTACGAGCAGTACTTC	CASSPPAGGDYEQYF
few	TRBJ1-4	.	TRBV5-1	TGCGCCAGCAGCTTGGGAGCAGGGTATGTTGAGGAACTGTTTTTT	CASSLGAGYVEELFF
few	TRBJ1-1	.	TRBV9	TGTGCCAGCAGCGTAGGACCACTTCGGAACACTGAAGCTTTCTTT	CASSVGPLRNTEAFF
.	TRBJ1-3	.	TRBV9	TGTGCCAGCAGCGAAACTAGGTCTGGAAACACCATATATTTT	CASSETRSGNTIYF
.	TRBJ2-7	.	TRBV28	TGTGCCAGCAGGTCCAGGGGACCCCACGAGCAGTACTTC	CASRSRGPHEQYF
.	TRBJ2-7	.	TRBV19	TGTGCCAGTAGTATACAGACAGGACCCTACTACGAGCAGTACTTC	CASSIQTGPYYEQYF